This T cell receptor (beta chain) derives from a study of cytomegalovirus exposure and HLA in healthy donors. For the study at large: In a previous analysis, more than 90 million unique TCR beta sequences were found from 150 million to 200 million T cells.

The PCR was carried out with 60 Vbeta primers and 13 Jbeta primers. Sequencing was performed with immunoSEQ multiplex PCR; in TCRdb, only in-frame clones are kept and a portion is missing. This sample's table reports fewer than 100,000 clones. The CDR3 sequence is 15 residues long. Germline CDR1 is MNHEY and CDR2 is SVGAGI. V lost 0 bases and J lost 3; bases outside the gene matches: 5. General study results and limits: The investigators catalogued some 160 TCR beta chains as cytomegalovirus-associated.

Concerning this clone: The antigen is unknown.

The clonotype comes from a man in his forties or fifties in good health and CMV-seronegative. J is TRBJ2-7 and V is TRBV6-5; 7 positions agree with TRBD2. The sequencing sample was made of PBMCs. The CDR3 nucleotides are TGTGCCAGCAGTTACTCGGGACTACCAGGCTACGAGCAGTACTTC. The encoded protein is CASSYSGLPGYEQYF.